This T cell receptor (beta chain) was recorded in a study of immune cell composition in non-small cell lung cancer. Remarks on this clone: Its antigen is undetermined.

Normal lung sampling was at least 3 cm from the tumour, as distant as possible. DNA was extracted from unsorted cell suspensions stored frozen. Study-wide results and caveats: Overall clonality, unlike maximal tumour-associated clone frequency, did not predict TIL reactivity. Squamous carcinomas (75%) more often had tumour-associated clones >0.5% than adenocarcinomas (around 33%).

CDR3 length equals 16 residues. Looked up from germline, CDR1 is SGHAT and CDR2 is FQNNGV. Trimming took 5 bases from V and 2 from J, leaving 18 bases between them. The method was immunoSEQ multiplex PCR; TCRdb's version includes in-frame clones alone and lacks a portion of them. The sample lists about 3,400 clones, approximately 71% occurring once. The chain recombines TRBV11-2 with TRBJ1-2; a weak D match, TRBD1 (6 bases). The sample consisted of non-adjacent lung tissue. The origin of this receptor is a human donor with non-small cell lung cancer. CDR3 sequence (DNA): TGTGCCAGCAGCCCGGGGGGCTCGGGGCGGAACTATGGCTACACCTTC. It codes for CASSPGGSGRNYGYTF.